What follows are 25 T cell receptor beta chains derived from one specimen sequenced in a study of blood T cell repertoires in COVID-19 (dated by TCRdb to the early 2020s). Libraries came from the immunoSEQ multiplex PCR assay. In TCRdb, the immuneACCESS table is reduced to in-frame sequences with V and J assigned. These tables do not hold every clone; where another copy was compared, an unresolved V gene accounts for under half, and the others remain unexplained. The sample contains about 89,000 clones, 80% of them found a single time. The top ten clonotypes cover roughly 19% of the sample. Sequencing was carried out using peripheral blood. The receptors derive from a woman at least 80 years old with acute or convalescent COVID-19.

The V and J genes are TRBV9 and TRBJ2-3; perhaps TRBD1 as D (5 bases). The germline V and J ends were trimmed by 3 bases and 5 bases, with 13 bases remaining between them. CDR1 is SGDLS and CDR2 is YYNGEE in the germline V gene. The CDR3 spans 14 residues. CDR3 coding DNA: TGTGCCAGCAGCGCAAGTAGGGGTTTAGATACGCAGTATTTT. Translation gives CASSASRGLDTQYF.

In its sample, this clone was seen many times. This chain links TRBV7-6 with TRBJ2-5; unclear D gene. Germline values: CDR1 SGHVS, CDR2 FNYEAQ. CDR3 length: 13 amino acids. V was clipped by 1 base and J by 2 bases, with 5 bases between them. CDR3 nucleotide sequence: TGTGCCAGCAGCTTAGGCAGGCAAGAGACCCAGTACTTC. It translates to CASSLGRQETQYF. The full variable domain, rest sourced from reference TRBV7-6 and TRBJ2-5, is GAGVSQSPRYKVTKRGQDVALRCDPISGHVSLYWYRQALGQGPEFLTYFNYEAQQDKSGLPNDRFSAERPEGSISTLTIQRTEQRDSAMYRCASSLGRQETQYFGPGTRLLVL.

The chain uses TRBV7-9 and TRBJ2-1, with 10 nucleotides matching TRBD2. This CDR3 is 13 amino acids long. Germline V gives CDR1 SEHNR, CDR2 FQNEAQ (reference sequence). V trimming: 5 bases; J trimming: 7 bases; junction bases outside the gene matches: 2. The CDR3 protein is CASSLGLANEQFF. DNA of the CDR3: TGTGCCAGCAGCCTGGGACTAGCGAATGAGCAGTTCTTC.

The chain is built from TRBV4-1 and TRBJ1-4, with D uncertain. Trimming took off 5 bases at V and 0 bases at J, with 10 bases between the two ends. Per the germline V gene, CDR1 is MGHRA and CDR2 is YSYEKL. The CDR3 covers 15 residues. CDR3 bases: TGCGCCAGCAGCACGCAATCGGCAACTAATGAAAAACTGTTTTTT. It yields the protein CASSTQSATNEKLFF.

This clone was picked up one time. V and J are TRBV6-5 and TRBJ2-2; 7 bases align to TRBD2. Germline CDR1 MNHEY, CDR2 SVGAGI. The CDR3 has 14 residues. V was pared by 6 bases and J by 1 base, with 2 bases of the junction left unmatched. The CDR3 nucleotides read TGTGCCAGCAGGGGGGGGATGAACACCGGGGAGCTGTTTTTT. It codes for CASRGGMNTGELFF.

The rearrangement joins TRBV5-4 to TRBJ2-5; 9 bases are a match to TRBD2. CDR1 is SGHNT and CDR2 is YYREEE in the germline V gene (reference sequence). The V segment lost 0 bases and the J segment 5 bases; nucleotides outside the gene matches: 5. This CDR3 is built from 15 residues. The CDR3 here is CASSLGAGGVETQYF. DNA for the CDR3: TGTGCCAGCAGCTTGGGGGCGGGAGGGGTTGAGACCCAGTACTTC.

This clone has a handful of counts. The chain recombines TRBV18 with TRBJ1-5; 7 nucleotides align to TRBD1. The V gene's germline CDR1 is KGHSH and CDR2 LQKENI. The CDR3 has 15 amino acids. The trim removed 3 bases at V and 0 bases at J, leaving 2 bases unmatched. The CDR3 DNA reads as TGTGCCAGCTCACCGGGACAGCATAGCAATCAGCCCCAGCATTTT. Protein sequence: CASSPGQHSNQPQHF.

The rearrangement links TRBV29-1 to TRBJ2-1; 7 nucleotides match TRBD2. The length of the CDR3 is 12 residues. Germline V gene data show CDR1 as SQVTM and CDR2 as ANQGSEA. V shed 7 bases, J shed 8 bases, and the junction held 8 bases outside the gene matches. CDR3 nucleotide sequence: TGCAGCGCCGAGTTGGCGGGAGATGAGCAGTTCTTC. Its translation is CSAELAGDEQFF.

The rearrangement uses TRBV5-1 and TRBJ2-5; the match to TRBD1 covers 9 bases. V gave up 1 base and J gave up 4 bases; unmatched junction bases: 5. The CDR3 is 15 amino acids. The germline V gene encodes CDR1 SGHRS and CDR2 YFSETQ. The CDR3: CASSLLTGGGETQYF. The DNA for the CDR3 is TGCGCCAGCAGCTTGTTGACAGGGGGAGGAGAGACCCAGTACTTC.

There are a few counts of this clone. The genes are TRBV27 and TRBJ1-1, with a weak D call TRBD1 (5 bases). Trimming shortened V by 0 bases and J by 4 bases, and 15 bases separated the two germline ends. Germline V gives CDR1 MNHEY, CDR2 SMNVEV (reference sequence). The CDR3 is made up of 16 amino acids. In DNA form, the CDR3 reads TGTGCCAGCAGTTTATCTTCCTGGCAGGGCTCCACTGAAGCTTTCTTT. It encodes CASSLSSWQGSTEAFF.

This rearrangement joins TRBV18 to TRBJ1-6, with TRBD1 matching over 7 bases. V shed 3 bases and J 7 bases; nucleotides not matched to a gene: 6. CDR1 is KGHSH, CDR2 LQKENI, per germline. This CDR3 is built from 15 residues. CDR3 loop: CASSPSTGLNSPLHF. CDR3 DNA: TGTGCCAGCTCACCTTCGACAGGGCTAAATTCACCCCTCCACTTT.

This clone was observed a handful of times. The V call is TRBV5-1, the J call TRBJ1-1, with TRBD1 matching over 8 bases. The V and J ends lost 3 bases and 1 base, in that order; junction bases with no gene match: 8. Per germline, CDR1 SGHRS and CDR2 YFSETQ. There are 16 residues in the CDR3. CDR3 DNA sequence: TGCGCCAGCAGCTCCAACACCGGGACAGGGAACACTGAAGCTTTCTTT. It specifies CASSSNTGTGNTEAFF.

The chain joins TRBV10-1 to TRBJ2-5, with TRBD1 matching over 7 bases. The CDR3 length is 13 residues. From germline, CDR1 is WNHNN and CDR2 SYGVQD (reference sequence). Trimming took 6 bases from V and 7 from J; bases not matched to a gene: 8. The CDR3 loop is CASSQDRVGTQYF. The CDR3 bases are TGCGCCAGCAGCCAAGACAGGGTGGGGACCCAGTACTTC.

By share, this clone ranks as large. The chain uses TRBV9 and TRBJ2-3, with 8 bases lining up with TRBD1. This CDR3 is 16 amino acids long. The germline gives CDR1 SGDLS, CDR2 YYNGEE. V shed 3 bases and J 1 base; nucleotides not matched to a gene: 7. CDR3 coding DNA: TGTGCCAGCAGCGGTCTCGTGACAGGGGGCACAGATACGCAGTATTTT. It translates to CASSGLVTGGTDTQYF.

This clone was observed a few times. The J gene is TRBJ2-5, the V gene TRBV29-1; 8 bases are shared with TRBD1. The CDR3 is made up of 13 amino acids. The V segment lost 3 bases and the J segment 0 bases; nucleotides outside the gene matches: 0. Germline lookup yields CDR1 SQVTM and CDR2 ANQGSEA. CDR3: CSVEDRDQETQYF. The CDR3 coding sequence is TGCAGCGTTGAGGACAGGGACCAAGAGACCCAGTACTTC.

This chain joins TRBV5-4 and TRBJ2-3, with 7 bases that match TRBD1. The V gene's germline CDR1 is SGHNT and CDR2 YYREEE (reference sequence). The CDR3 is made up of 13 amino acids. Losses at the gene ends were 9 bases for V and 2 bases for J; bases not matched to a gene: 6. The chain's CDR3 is CATGTENTDTQYF. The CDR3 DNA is TGTGCCACCGGGACAGAGAACACAGATACGCAGTATTTT. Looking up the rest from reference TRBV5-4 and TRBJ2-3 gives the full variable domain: ETGVTQSPTHLIKTRGQQVTLRCSSQSGHNTVSWYQQALGQGPQFIFQYYREEENGRGNFPPRFSGLQFPNYSSELNVNALELDDSALYLCATGTENTDTQYFGPGTRLTVL.

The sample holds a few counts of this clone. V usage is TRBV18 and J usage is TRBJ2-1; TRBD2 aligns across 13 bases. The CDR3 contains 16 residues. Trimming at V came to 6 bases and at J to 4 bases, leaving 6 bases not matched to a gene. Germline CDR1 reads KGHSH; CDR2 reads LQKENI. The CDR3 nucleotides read TGTGCCAGCTCGTCTGGACTAGCGGGAGAATACAATGAGCAGTTCTTC. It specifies CASSSGLAGEYNEQFF.

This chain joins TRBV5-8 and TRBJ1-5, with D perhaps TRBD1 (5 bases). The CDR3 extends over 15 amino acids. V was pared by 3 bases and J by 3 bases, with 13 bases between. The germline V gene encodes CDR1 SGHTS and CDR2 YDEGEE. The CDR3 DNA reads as TGTGCCAGCAGCTCCCTCGGGGGGATCAATCAGCCCCAGCATTTT. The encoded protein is CASSSLGGINQPQHF.

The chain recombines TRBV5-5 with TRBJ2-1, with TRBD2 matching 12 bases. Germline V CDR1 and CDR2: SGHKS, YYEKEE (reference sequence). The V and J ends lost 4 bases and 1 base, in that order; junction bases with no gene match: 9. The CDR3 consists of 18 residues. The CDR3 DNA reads TGTGCCAGCAGCCGCCAGACTAGCGGGAGAGGGTCCTACAATGAGCAGTTCTTC. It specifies CASSRQTSGRGSYNEQFF.

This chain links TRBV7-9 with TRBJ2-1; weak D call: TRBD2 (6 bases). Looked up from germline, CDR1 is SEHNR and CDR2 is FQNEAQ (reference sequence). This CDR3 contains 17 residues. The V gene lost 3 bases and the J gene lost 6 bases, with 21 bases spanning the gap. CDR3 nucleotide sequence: TGTGCCAGCAGCTTTGCCCCCGGGGGAGCGTCCGGCAATGAGCAGTTCTTC. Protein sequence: CASSFAPGGASGNEQFF. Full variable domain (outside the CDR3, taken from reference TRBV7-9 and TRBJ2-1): DTGVSQNPRHKITKRGQNVTFRCDPISEHNRLYWYRQTLGQGPEFLTYFQNEAQLEKSRLLSDRFSAERPKGSFSTLEIQRTEQGDSAMYLCASSFAPGGASGNEQFFGPGTRLTVL.

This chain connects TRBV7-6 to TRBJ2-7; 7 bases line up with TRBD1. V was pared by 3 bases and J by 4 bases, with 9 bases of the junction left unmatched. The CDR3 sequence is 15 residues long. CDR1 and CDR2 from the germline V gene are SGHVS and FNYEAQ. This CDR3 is CASSFRPGQSYEQYF. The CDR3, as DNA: TGTGCCAGCAGCTTTAGACCGGGACAGTCTTACGAGCAGTACTTC.

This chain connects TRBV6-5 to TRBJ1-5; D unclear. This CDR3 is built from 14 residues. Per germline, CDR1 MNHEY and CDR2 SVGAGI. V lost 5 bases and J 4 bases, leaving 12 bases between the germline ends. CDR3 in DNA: TGTGCCAGCAGTACGGGTGCGGGGAATCAGCCCCAGCATTTT. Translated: CASSTGAGNQPQHF.

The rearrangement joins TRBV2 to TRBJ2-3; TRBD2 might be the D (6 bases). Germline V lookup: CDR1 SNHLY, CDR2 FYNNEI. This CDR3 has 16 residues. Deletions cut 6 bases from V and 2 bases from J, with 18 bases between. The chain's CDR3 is CASRIGGGRLTDTQYF. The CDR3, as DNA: TGTGCCAGCAGGATTGGGGGAGGTCGGCTCACAGATACGCAGTATTTT.

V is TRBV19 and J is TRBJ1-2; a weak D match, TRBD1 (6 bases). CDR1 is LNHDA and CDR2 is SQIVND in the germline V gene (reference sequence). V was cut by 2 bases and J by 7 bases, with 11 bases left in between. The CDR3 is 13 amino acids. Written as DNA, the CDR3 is TGTGCCAGTAGTATACCAACAGGGCTTGGCTACACCTTC. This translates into CASSIPTGLGYTF. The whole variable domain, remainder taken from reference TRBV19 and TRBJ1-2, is DGGITQSPKYLFRKEGQNVTLSCEQNLNHDAMYWYRQDPGQGLRLIYYSQIVNDFQKGDIAEGYSVSREKKESFPLTVTSAQKNPTAFYLCASSIPTGLGYTFGSGTRLTVV.

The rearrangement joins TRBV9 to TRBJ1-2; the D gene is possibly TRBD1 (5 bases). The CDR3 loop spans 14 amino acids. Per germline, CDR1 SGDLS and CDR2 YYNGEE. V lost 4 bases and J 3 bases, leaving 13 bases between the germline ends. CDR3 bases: TGTGCCAGCAGCCCCACACCACAGGACTATGGCTACACCTTC. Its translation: CASSPTPQDYGYTF.